The present T cell receptor beta chain was sequenced within a study of preoperative IRX-2 immunotherapy in early breast cancer. Clones were sequenced by immunoSEQ multiplex PCR, and TCRdb holds only the in-frame ones, with some missing. The table records more than 6,500 clones, 80% of them present only once. Noted treatment: preoperative locoregional IRX-2 cytokine immunotherapy. Preoperative locoregional IRX-2 cytokine immunotherapy was tested in the phase Ib source study. V was clipped by 0 bases and J by 4 bases, with 15 bases between them. This CDR3 comprises 17 residues. This clone is a singleton in its sample.

Material: tumor tissue, obtained after IRX-2 immunotherapy. The V call is TRBV23-1, the J call TRBJ2-2, with D hard to call. TRBV23-1 belongs to the ORF category, with a function that is uncertain. The TCR was taken from a human donor with breast cancer. The CDR3 DNA sequence: TGCGCCAGCAGTCAATCTTCGACACGCGAGTTCACCGGGGAGCTGTTTTTT. Translation: CASSQSSTREFTGELFF.